The 7 T cell receptor beta chains listed next were all sequenced from one sample in a study of molecular identifiers for immune sequencing clone quantification. TCRdb re-called the PCR reads with MiXCR, one entry per CDR3 protein. Among about 12,000 distinct CDR3 sequences, approximately 15% were seen once, and the ten largest hold around 1.5%. Sequenced sample: naive CD8+ T cells from blood, with Jurkat cell RNA spiked in. Subset indicated: FACS-sorted CD8+CD4-CCR7+CD45RA+ naive T cells. Receptor source: a human donor in good health. Some libraries in this study had Jurkat cell RNA spiked in.

Ten or more counts support this clonotype. V usage is TRBV9 and J usage is TRBJ2-3, with D possibly being TRBD2 (6 bases). The CDR3 runs 16 residues. Trimming pared 3 bases from V and 5 bases from J, leaving 19 bases between. Germline assignment: CDR1 SGDLS and CDR2 YYNGEE. The CDR3 region is CASSEGTASLRDTQYF. CDR3 DNA sequence: TGTGCCAGCAGCGAGGGGACTGCCTCCCTCCGAGATACGCAGTATTTT.

This clonotype was counted between two and nine times. This may stem from a read error, because a much larger clone lies one nucleotide away. V is TRBV9 and J is TRBJ2-5; tentatively, D is TRBD1 (6 bases). The CDR3 totals 13 residues. The germline CDR1 and CDR2 sequences are SGDLS and YYNGEE. Trimming stripped 2 bases from V and 4 bases from J, with 9 bases between. CDR3 sequence (DNA): TGTGCCAGCAGCGTGGACAGTCGAGAGACCCAGTACTTC. Translation: CASSVDSRETQYF.

This clonotype has a count of ten or more. The chain couples TRBV6-6 to TRBJ2-7; unclear D gene. V lost 5 bases, J lost 2 bases, and 4 bases lay in between. CDR3 length: 11 residues. The V gene's germline CDR1 is MNHNY and CDR2 SVGAGI (reference sequence). In DNA, the CDR3 is TGTGCCAGCAGTCAAACCTACGAGCAGTACTTC. The encoded protein is CASSQTYEQYF.

In its sample, this clonotype ranks as medium-sized. This chain joins TRBV20-1 and TRBJ2-5; no firm D call. This CDR3 region has 11 residues. CDR1 and CDR2 from the germline V gene are DFQATT and SNEGSKA (reference sequence). CDR3 region: CRRRVGETQYF. DNA of the CDR3: TGCAGGAGAAGGGTGGGAGAGACCCAGTACTTC.

This clonotype was found many times. This chain links TRBV12-5 with TRBJ1-1; D not certain. Germline V gives CDR1 LGHNT, CDR2 FRNRAP. This CDR3 spans 10 amino acids. The germline V and J ends were trimmed by 4 bases and 7 bases, with 4 bases remaining between them. The CDR3 DNA is TGTGCTAGTGGTTGGGGTGAAGCTTTCTTT. Translating gives CASGWGEAFF.

Concerning this clonotype itself: A single base separates this from a much larger clone, so it may be a read error. The chain has TRBV27 and TRBJ1-3; the D is unclear. CDR3 length: 15 residues. The germline gives CDR1 MNHEY, CDR2 SMNVEV (reference sequence). In nucleotides, the CDR3 is TGTGCCAGCAGTCCCTTGACAACACCTGGAGACACCATATATTTT. It translates to CASSPLTTPGDTIYF.

This clonotype has ten or more counts. The V and J genes are TRBV7-8 and TRBJ2-1; D call uncertain. CDR1 and CDR2 from the germline V gene are SGHVS and FQNEAQ. Trimming removed 3 bases from V and 4 bases from J, with 22 bases in between. This CDR3 contains 18 residues. CDR3 DNA: TGTGCCAGCAGCTTCATATGGTTGGGCCCCTCTTCATACAATGAGCAGTTCTTC. Protein: CASSFIWLGPSSYNEQFF.